The 23 T cell receptor beta chains in this list originate from one sample, sequenced in a study of control samples from healthy donors and cancer patients. The table came from immunoSEQ multiplex PCR; TCRdb's copy has only in-frame clones and leaves some out. This sample yields 120,000 or so clones, of which approximately 92% are seen a single time; about 0.6% belongs to the top ten. The material sequenced was PBMCs. Receptors originate from a man older than 75 with head and neck cancer.

This clone came up once. V usage is TRBV3-1 (or the pseudogene TRBV3-2) and J usage is TRBJ1-3; D unresolved. The germline gives CDR1 LGHDT, CDR2 YNNKEL (reference sequence). The CDR3 is made up of 16 amino acids. V was pared by 0 bases and J by 0 bases, with 9 bases between. The CDR3 here is CASSQDHPDSGNTIYF. As DNA, the CDR3 is TGTGCCAGCAGCCAAGATCACCCCGACTCTGGAAACACCATATATTTT.

This chain links TRBV5-1 with TRBJ1-2, with TRBD1 as a possible D gene (5 bases). The germline V gene encodes CDR1 SGHRS and CDR2 YFSETQ. Trimming stripped 0 bases from V and 0 bases from J, with 12 bases between. This CDR3 spans 16 amino acids. The CDR3 nucleotides are TGCGCCAGCAGCTTGGGACAGTCTCTAGCTAACTATGGCTACACCTTC. Amino acids: CASSLGQSLANYGYTF.

This clone was counted between two and nine times. V and J are TRBV7-9 and TRBJ2-7; TRBD1 matches at 9 bases. Trimming cost V 4 bases and J 5 bases; bases outside gene matches: 12. There are 16 residues in the CDR3. Germline loops: CDR1 SEHNR, CDR2 FQNEAQ (reference sequence). The CDR3 is CASSSYPDRGVHEQYF. The CDR3 DNA is TGTGCCAGCAGCTCCTATCCGGACAGGGGTGTCCACGAGCAGTACTTC. Based on the CDR3 plus reference TRBV7-9 and TRBJ2-7, the full variable domain is DTGVSQNPRHKITKRGQNVTFRCDPISEHNRLYWYRQTLGQGPEFLTYFQNEAQLEKSRLLSDRFSAERPKGSFSTLEIQRTEQGDSAMYLCASSSYPDRGVHEQYFGPGTRLTVT.

The J gene is TRBJ1-1, the V gene TRBV14; D remains ambiguous. The CDR3 is made up of 13 amino acids. CDR1 and CDR2 from the germline V gene are SGHDN and FVKESK. V was pared by 1 base and J by 6 bases, with 9 bases between. CDR3 region: CASSQGLTSEAFF. The CDR3 nucleotides read TGTGCCAGCAGCCAAGGGTTAACCTCTGAAGCTTTCTTT.

The chain carries TRBV5-8 and TRBJ2-7, with 10 bases identical to TRBD2. CDR1 SGHTS and CDR2 YDEGEE come from the germline V gene. V trimming: 6 bases; J trimming: 9 bases; junction bases outside the gene matches: 9. The CDR3 sequence is 13 residues long. The CDR3 region has the DNA TGTGCCAGCACCGCTAGCGGGAGTGTCGTGCAGTACTTC. Its translation: CASTASGSVVQYF.

The CDR3 loop is CASSLGYQETQYF. As DNA, the CDR3 is TGCGCCAGCAGCTTAGGGTACCAAGAGACCCAGTACTTC. This chain connects TRBV5-1 to TRBJ2-5; no clear D. Germline V CDR1 and CDR2: SGHRS, YFSETQ. With 2 bases removed from V and 0 bases from J, the gap between germline ends came to 5 bases. The length of the CDR3 is 13 residues.

J is TRBJ1-1 and V is TRBV12-3 or TRBV12-4; D is ambiguous. The CDR3 is 11 residues long. The V end lost 1 base, the J end lost 11 bases, and 8 bases lay between the germline ends. The CDR3 DNA follows: TGTGCCAGCAGTTTAGGGGTTTCCGCTTTCTTT. Amino acid sequence: CASSLGVSAFF.

The genes are TRBV6-6 and TRBJ1-1; no clear D. The CDR3 covers 14 residues. Trimming stripped 2 bases from V and 2 bases from J, with 9 bases between. The germline gives CDR1 MNHNY, CDR2 SVGAGI (reference sequence). CDR3 amino acids: CASSYQTTNTEAFF. The DNA of the CDR3 is TGTGCCAGCAGTTACCAGACTACAAACACTGAAGCTTTCTTT.

This chain links TRBV11-2 with TRBJ2-7, with 9 positions matching TRBD1. Germline values: CDR1 SGHAT, CDR2 FQNNGV. The CDR3 is 15 amino acids. The V gene end was trimmed by 5 bases and the J gene end by 4 bases; junction bases not matched to a gene: 9. CDR3 residues: CASSPGTGNRYEQYF. The DNA for the CDR3 is TGTGCCAGCAGCCCCGGGACAGGGAATAGGTACGAGCAGTACTTC.

The gene calls are TRBV27 and TRBJ1-5; 7 nucleotides line up with TRBD1. The germline gives CDR1 MNHEY, CDR2 SMNVEV (reference sequence). The CDR3 consists of 15 residues. Germline trimming cut 3 bases from V and 4 bases from J; bases unmatched to any gene: 6. CDR3 sequence: CASSFIGQVNQPQHF. The CDR3 nucleotides read TGTGCCAGCAGTTTCATCGGACAGGTTAATCAGCCCCAGCATTTT.

The chain uses TRBV5-1 and TRBJ1-1; possibly TRBD1 for D (6 bases). The CDR3 loop spans 16 amino acids. In germline, CDR1 is SGHRS, CDR2 YFSETQ. The V end lost 6 bases, the J end lost 1 base, and 19 bases lay between the germline ends. The CDR3 spells CASKGGGLNRNTEAFF. In DNA, the CDR3 is TGCGCCAGCAAAGGGGGGGGATTGAATAGGAACACTGAAGCTTTCTTT.

The chain combines TRBV2 with TRBJ1-1; a weak D match, TRBD1 (6 bases). V was shortened by 8 bases and J by 2 bases, with 9 bases between the two germline ends. This CDR3 region has 12 residues. Germline-derived CDR1 and CDR2 are SNHLY and FYNNEI. The CDR3 is CASQQGNTEAFF. For the CDR3, the DNA is TGTGCCAGCCAACAGGGCAACACTGAAGCTTTCTTT.

The rearrangement joins TRBV7-2 to TRBJ2-7; D is unclear. This CDR3 has 13 residues. CDR1 SGHTA and CDR2 FQGNSA come from the germline V gene. Between the trimmed V and J ends, which lost 1 base and 10 bases, there was a span of 14 bases. The CDR3: CASSLGVQSTQYF. CDR3 in DNA: TGTGCCAGCAGCTTAGGGGTGCAGTCTACCCAGTACTTC.

The chain employs TRBV7-9 and TRBJ2-4, with TRBD2 identical over 7 bases. V trimming: 3 bases; J trimming: 8 bases; junction bases outside the gene matches: 1. The CDR3 covers 12 residues. From germline, CDR1 is SEHNR and CDR2 FQNEAQ (reference sequence). DNA for the CDR3: TGTGCCAGCAGCTTTCGGGGGGACATTCAGTACTTC. This sequence encodes CASSFRGDIQYF.

The rearrangement uses TRBV4-1 and TRBJ2-7, with D maybe TRBD2 (5 bases). V was pared by 1 base and J by 5 bases, with 9 bases between. The germline CDR1 and CDR2 sequences are MGHRA and YSYEKL. There are 13 residues in the CDR3. CDR3 sequence: CASSQVSEDEQYF. The CDR3 DNA reads as TGCGCCAGCAGCCAAGTCTCGGAGGACGAGCAGTACTTC.

The rearrangement uses TRBV10-2 and TRBJ1-1; the D gene is possibly TRBD1 (5 bases). The germline gives CDR1 WSHSY, CDR2 SAAADI. V lost 6 bases, J lost 2 bases, and 10 bases lay in between. This CDR3 is built from 13 residues. The CDR3 bases are TGCGCCAGCAGCCCACAGGTAAACACTGAAGCTTTCTTT. Its protein product is CASSPQVNTEAFF.

The chain combines TRBV6-6 with TRBJ2-2; TRBD2 agrees at 10 bases. CDR3 length: 17 residues. Germline CDR1 MNHNY, CDR2 SVGAGI (reference sequence). Losses at the gene ends were 8 bases for V and 2 bases for J; bases not matched to a gene: 11. The CDR3 reads CASGQASGGLNTGELFF. The DNA of the CDR3 is TGTGCCAGCGGTCAGGCTAGCGGGGGCCTTAACACCGGGGAGCTGTTTTTT.

The J gene is TRBJ2-1, the V gene TRBV3-1 (or the pseudogene TRBV3-2), with D possibly TRBD2 on 7 matching bases. The CDR3 spans 16 residues. Germline CDR1 is LGHDT and CDR2 is YNNKEL (reference sequence). Trimming pared 2 bases from V and 9 bases from J, leaving 20 bases between. The CDR3 DNA reads as TGTGCCAGCAGCCAAAGCACGGGGGAGGGGGTAAGTGAGCAGTTCTTC. Its translation: CASSQSTGEGVSEQFF.

The chain is built from TRBV6-1 and TRBJ1-4; TRBD1 agrees at 9 bases. This CDR3 is built from 16 residues. Per the germline V gene, CDR1 is MNHNS and CDR2 is SASEGT. J lost 7 bases, V lost 4 bases, and 10 bases had no gene match. The CDR3 spells CASSVIQGARGEKLFF. The CDR3 DNA follows: TGTGCCAGCAGTGTCATACAGGGGGCTAGGGGTGAAAAACTGTTTTTT.

The V call is TRBV5-1, the J call TRBJ2-1; D unclear. Looked up from germline, CDR1 is SGHRS and CDR2 is YFSETQ. This CDR3 has 14 residues. Trimming removed 3 bases at V and 9 bases at J, with 16 bases between. The CDR3 loop is CASSYWVGTAEQFF. CDR3 DNA sequence: TGCGCCAGCAGCTATTGGGTGGGAACGGCTGAGCAGTTCTTC. The whole variable domain, filled in from reference TRBV5-1 and TRBJ2-1, reads KAGVTQTPRYLIKTRGQQVTLSCSPISGHRSVSWYQQTPGQGLQFLFEYFSETQRNKGNFPGRFSGRQFSNSRSEMNVSTLELGDSALYLCASSYWVGTAEQFFGPGTRLTVL.

V gene TRBV4-1 combines with J gene TRBJ2-1; TRBD2 aligns across 7 bases. The CDR3 covers 15 residues. Germline V gene sequence: CDR1 MGHRA, CDR2 YSYEKL. V was clipped by 1 base and J by 8 bases; unmatched bases: 8. Here the CDR3 DNA reads TGCGCCAGCAGCCAAGTCCACCGGGGGGTCGATGAGCAGTTCTTC. Translating it yields CASSQVHRGVDEQFF.

The genes are TRBV4-3 and TRBJ1-2; 9 bases map to TRBD1. The CDR3 contains 16 residues. The germline V gene encodes CDR1 LGHNA and CDR2 YSLEER. With V trimmed by 2 bases and J by 3 bases, 7 bases remained unmatched. This CDR3 reads CASSQSTGGDDYGYTF. The DNA of the CDR3 is TGCGCCAGCAGCCAATCCACAGGGGGCGACGACTATGGCTACACCTTC.

This chain connects TRBV5-1 to TRBJ1-2, with D tentatively TRBD1 (5 bases). V was clipped by 7 bases and J by 5 bases, with 15 bases between them. The CDR3 length is 13 residues. Per the germline V gene, CDR1 is SGHRS and CDR2 is YFSETQ. CDR3 bases: TGCGCCAGCGGACCGGACATAAATTATGGCTACACCTTC. Translated, it gives CASGPDINYGYTF.